Listed below are T cell receptor beta chains from one sample, sequenced in a study of blood T cell repertoires in COVID-19. Repertoires were generated with immunoSEQ multiplex PCR, while TCRdb's copy carries only in-frame clones and drops some. The data hold some 170,000 clones, with around 76% observed a single time. Sequenced material: peripheral blood. The receptors derive from a woman in her 50s with active or convalescent COVID-19. The CDR3 runs from the conserved cysteine through the conserved F or W. A D gene is named only where the DNA matches it firmly. Part of the rows lack a size; the others show once, few, many or a class for expanded clones.

>many|TRBV27|TRBD2|TRBJ2-7
TGTGCCAGCAGTTTGTTGGCTAGCGGGTCCTTGGACGAGCAGTACTTC
CASSLLASGSLDEQYF
>once|TRBV30|TRBD1|TRBJ2-5
TGTGCCTGGAGTGTAAGAGGCAGGGGGCACGAGACCCAGTACTTC
CAWSVRGRGHETQYF
>.|TRBV5-1|TRBD2|TRBJ2-7
TGCGCCAGCAGCCCAGGGACTAGCGGGGGCACCTACGAGCAGTACTTC
CASSPGTSGGTYEQYF
>.|TRBV11-3|.|TRBJ2-1
TGTGCCAGCAGCTTAGGTACGACTAACTCCTACAATGAGCAGTTCTTC
CASSLGTTNSYNEQFF
>.|TRBV6-5|.|TRBJ1-3
TGTGCCAGCAGGCTGGACATGTCCTCTGGAAACACCATATATTTT
CASRLDMSSGNTIYF
>.|TRBV7-6|.|TRBJ2-7
TGTGCCAGCAGCTTAGAACCGGGGAAACCCTACGAGCAGTACTTC
CASSLEPGKPYEQYF
>.|TRBV6-5|TRBD1|TRBJ1-4
TGTGCCAGCAGAGCCCAGGGGGATGGAAATGAAAAACTGTTTTTT
CASRAQGDGNEKLFF
>.|TRBV28|TRBD1|TRBJ1-5
TGTGCCAGCAAACAGGGGGGTAATCAGCCCCAGCATTTT
CASKQGGNQPQHF
>many|TRBV6-5|.|TRBJ2-7
TGTGCCAGCAGTTACGGGGCTGGGGAAGGGTACGAGCAGTACTTC
CASSYGAGEGYEQYF
>few|TRBV18|.|TRBJ2-2
TGTGCCAGCTCACCACGAGAAACCGGGGAGCTGTTTTTT
CASSPRETGELFF
>.|TRBV7-3|.|TRBJ2-5
TGTGCCAGCAGCCTCGGGGGGCACCAAGAGACCCAGTACTTC
CASSLGGHQETQYF
>.|TRBV5-8|.|TRBJ1-4
TGTGCCAGCAGCTTCGGAGGGGTAGATGAAAAACTGTTTTTT
CASSFGGVDEKLFF
>.|TRBV7-3|TRBD2|TRBJ2-5
TGTGCCAGCAGCTTAAGGGCGGGAGCAGACCTATACCAAGAGACCCAGTACTTC
CASSLRAGADLYQETQYF
>.|TRBV11-2|.|TRBJ2-1
TGTGCCAGCAGCTTAGAAAGACTGTTAGGTACTGAGCAGTTCTTC
CASSLERLLGTEQFF
>.|TRBV10-3|.|TRBJ2-3
TGTGCCATCAGGGGGATGGCGGGAGATACGCAGTATTTT
CAIRGMAGDTQYF
>many|TRBV28|TRBD1|TRBJ1-2
TGTGCCAGCCGGGACAGGGGGCGAAGGGACTATGGCTACACCTTC
CASRDRGRRDYGYTF
>.|TRBV7-3|.|TRBJ2-1
TGTGCCAGCAGCCCGCAGGGGAGCTCCTACAATGAGCAGTTCTTC
CASSPQGSSYNEQFF
>once|TRBV28|.|TRBJ2-7
TGTGCCAGCAGTTTAACCGAGTACGAGCAGTACTTC
CASSLTEYEQYF
>few|TRBV10-3|.|TRBJ1-4
TGTGCCACAGGAACAGGGTCAACTAATGAAAAACTGTTTTTT
CATGTGSTNEKLFF
>.|TRBV10-3|TRBD1|TRBJ1-2
TGTGCCATCGCTATAGGGGGACAGAGGAACTATGGCTACACCTTC
CAIAIGGQRNYGYTF
>.|TRBV6-1|.|TRBJ2-3
TGTGCCAGCAGTGAAGCCCGCAGGGATGGAGATACGCAGTATTTT
CASSEARRDGDTQYF
>.|TRBV20-1|.|TRBJ1-1
TGCAGTGCTAGTTCCGAGGAGACTTTCTTT
CSASSEETFF
>few|TRBV18|.|TRBJ2-3
TGTGCCAGCTCACTACAACGTCCCTCGACTAGTGCCATTACAGCAGATACGCAGTATTTT
CASSLQRPSTSAITADTQYF
>.|TRBV4-2|.|TRBJ2-7
TGTGCCAGCAGCCAACCCTCGGAGCCCTACGAGCAGTACTTC
CASSQPSEPYEQYF
>.|TRBV28|.|TRBJ2-5
TGTGCCAGCAGCCCAACCATTGAGGAGACCCAGTACTTC
CASSPTIEETQYF
>.|TRBV30|.|TRBJ1-1
TGTGCCTGGAACAGGGCCAACACTGAAGCTTTCTTT
CAWNRANTEAFF
>.|TRBV6-4|TRBD2|TRBJ2-2
TGTGCCAGCCCGACTAGCGGGAGGGTACCCCCGGGCGGGGAGCTGTTTTTT
CASPTSGRVPPGGELFF
>.|TRBV2|.|TRBJ1-2
TGTGCCAGCAGTGAAGCGCGGGTCGGACCGCCGGGGGGTTATGGCTACACCTTC
CASSEARVGPPGGYGYTF
>.|TRBV30|.|TRBJ1-6
TGTGCCTGGAGCGACCGACAACTGAATAATTCACCCCTCCACTTT
CAWSDRQLNNSPLHF
>few|TRBV14|.|TRBJ2-5
TGTGCCAGCAGTTACAACAGGGTCCGCGGGACCCAGTACTTC
CASSYNRVRGTQYF
>.|TRBV11-3|.|TRBJ2-5
TGTGCCAGCAGCCCCCGCGGGGACCAAGAGACCCAGTACTTC
CASSPRGDQETQYF
>.|TRBV27|.|TRBJ1-5
TGTGCCAGCAGTTTCAGGCGAGATCAGCCCCAGCATTTT
CASSFRRDQPQHF
>many|TRBV9|TRBD2|TRBJ2-7
TGTGCCAGCAGCGTAGCCGAGACTAGCGGGAGATCCGAGCAGTACTTC
CASSVAETSGRSEQYF
>.|TRBV11-2|TRBD2|TRBJ2-3
TGTGCCAGCAGCTTACTAGCGGGGGTCGCAGATACGCAGTATTTT
CASSLLAGVADTQYF
>once|TRBV29-1|TRBD1|TRBJ1-4
TGCAGCGGCCAGGGACAGGGTGGTGAAAAACTGTTTTTT
CSGQGQGGEKLFF
>once|TRBV28|TRBD1|TRBJ2-7
TGTGCCAGCAGTTTACAGACCACGGGACAGGGGAGTTACGAGCAGTACTTC
CASSLQTTGQGSYEQYF
>.|TRBV2|.|TRBJ1-4
TGTGCCAGCCTCCTATCCCGGGGGGCTGAAAAACTGTTTTTT
CASLLSRGAEKLFF
>.|TRBV30|TRBD1|TRBJ1-2
TGTGCCTGGAGTGTAATGGGGTCGACAGGGAGTGGCTACACCTTC
CAWSVMGSTGSGYTF
>few|TRBV7-2|TRBD2|TRBJ2-5
TGTGCCAGCAGCCCCACTCTAGCGGGAAGAGGGGAGACCCAGTACTTC
CASSPTLAGRGETQYF
>.|TRBV7-9|TRBD2|TRBJ2-3
TGTGCCAGCAGCTTGCCATTGTATTTAGCGGGAGAGAGCACAGATACGCAGTATTTT
CASSLPLYLAGESTDTQYF
>once|TRBV6-6|.|TRBJ1-2
TGTGCCAGCTCCCAGGGGTTCTTCTATGGCTACACCTTC
CASSQGFFYGYTF
>.|TRBV7-8|.|TRBJ1-3
TGTGCCAGCAGCCTAGGAGTTTCTGGAAACACCATATATTTT
CASSLGVSGNTIYF
>.|TRBV4-2|TRBD2|TRBJ2-5
TGTGCCAGCAGCCAAGCCCTTCCTGACGGGACTAGCAGGGAGACCCAGTACTTC
CASSQALPDGTSRETQYF
>.|TRBV5-4|.|TRBJ2-5
TGTGCCAGCAGCTTACCCCACCTCCAGGGGACCCAGTACTTC
CASSLPHLQGTQYF
>.|TRBV6-6|.|TRBJ1-1
TGTGCCAGCAGTTACTCCGGACACCCAAACACTGAAGCTTTCTTT
CASSYSGHPNTEAFF
>.|TRBV6-1|TRBD1|TRBJ2-3
TGTGCCAGCAGTGAAATTGGACAGGGGGCAGCAGATACGCAGTATTTT
CASSEIGQGAADTQYF
>.|TRBV6-5|.|TRBJ1-6
TGTGCCAGCAGTTACGGGCCCTATTCACCCCTCCACTTT
CASSYGPYSPLHF
>.|TRBV27|.|TRBJ1-1
TGTGCCAGCAGTTTCGAAGGGGACACTGAAGCTTTCTTT
CASSFEGDTEAFF
>.|TRBV11-2|.|TRBJ1-1
TGTGCCAGCACCACAAGCGGGGGGCTTGAAGCTTTCTTT
CASTTSGGLEAFF
>many|TRBV7-8|.|TRBJ1-4
TGTGCCAGCAGCCCCCTAAGTGCAACTAATGAAAAACTGTTTTTT
CASSPLSATNEKLFF
>.|TRBV7-2|.|TRBJ2-7
TGTGCCAGCAGTCGCCCCGAGCGCGAGCAGTACTTC
CASSRPEREQYF
>once|TRBV28|TRBD2|TRBJ2-1
TGTGCCAGCAGTTCCCTAGCGGGAGCTGGCAATGAGCAGTTCTTC
CASSSLAGAGNEQFF